The 11 T cell receptor beta chains in this list originate from one sample, sequenced in a study of T cell repertoires in cytomegalovirus infection. Using its own MiXCR run on the reads, TCRdb lists one record per CDR3 protein. The table includes about 52,000 distinct CDR3 sequences, around 20% detected once. Their recognized antigens are unknown. Sequenced material: CD8+ T cells from cultured PBMCs, taken from culture after CMV antigen stimulation. The receptor set was obtained from a human donor in good health (CMV status not recorded). Some clones in this sample may be carry-over from other donors' samples.

This clonotype has only a few counts. The chain links TRBV19 to TRBJ2-5; the match to TRBD2 covers 7 bases. Trimming took 1 base from V and 2 from J; bases not matched to a gene: 4. CDR3 length: 15 amino acids. The germline V gene encodes CDR1 LNHDA and CDR2 SQIVND (reference sequence). The CDR3 DNA is TGTGCCAGTAGTATAGTTGGGGGGGGGCAAGAGACCCAGTACTTC. Its translation: CASSIVGGGQETQYF.

J is TRBJ1-1 and V is TRBV20-1, with D unresolved. CDR3 length equals 13 residues. Germline V gene sequence: CDR1 DFQATT, CDR2 SNEGSKA (reference sequence). Trimming took off 5 bases at V and 5 bases at J, with 15 bases between the two ends. This CDR3 reads CSAPMRSRTEAFF. The CDR3 nucleotides are TGCAGTGCTCCTATGCGCAGTCGGACTGAAGCTTTCTTT.

Points on this clonotype: This clone may be a read error of a much larger clone one base away. The chain uses TRBV19 and TRBJ1-1; D is perhaps TRBD1 (5 bases). This CDR3 has 17 amino acids. The V end was cut by 7 bases, the J end by 0 bases, with 21 bases between. Germline lookup yields CDR1 LNHDA and CDR2 SQIVND (reference sequence). The CDR3 bases are TGTGCCAGTACCGTGTTTCCGAGTGGGACTCTGAACACTGAAGCTTTCTTT. Translation: CASTVFPSGTLNTEAFF.

A single count supports this clonotype. The chain recombines TRBV28 with TRBJ1-5; TRBD1 aligns across 7 bases. J lost 3 bases, V lost 4 bases, and 6 bases had no gene match. This CDR3 spans 15 amino acids. CDR1 and CDR2 (germline): MDHEN, SYDVKM. In DNA, the CDR3 is TGTGCCAGCAGTTCGGGACAGCAAATCAATCAGCCCCAGCATTTT. It is translated as CASSSGQQINQPQHF. The whole variable domain, filled in from reference TRBV28 and TRBJ1-5, reads DVKVTQSSRYLVKRTGEKVFLECVQDMDHENMFWYRQDPGLGLRLIYFSYDVKMKEKGDIPEGYSVSREKKERFSLILESASTNQTSMYLCASSSGQQINQPQHFGDGTRLSIL.

V is TRBV2 and J is TRBJ1-1; D is ambiguous. This CDR3 is built from 14 residues. With 1 base removed from V and 1 base from J, the gap between germline ends came to 7 bases. Germline V gene sequence: CDR1 SNHLY, CDR2 FYNNEI. The CDR3 nucleotides are TGTGCCAGCAGTGAAGGGGCACCGAACACTGAAGCTTTCTTT. This gives the protein CASSEGAPNTEAFF.

The CDR3 nucleotides are TGTGCCAGCAGCCTTGGGACAGGCGTAAATGAAAAACTGTTTTTT. Protein sequence: CASSLGTGVNEKLFF. The V gene is TRBV7-6, the J gene TRBJ1-4, with TRBD1 matching 8 bases. Germline V lookup: CDR1 SGHVS, CDR2 FNYEAQ. Trimming took 5 bases from V and 5 from J; bases not matched to a gene: 7. The CDR3 is 15 residues long.

The sample holds a few counts of this clonotype. The chain recombines TRBV12-5 with TRBJ2-1, with D hard to call. Trimming pared 8 bases from V and 3 bases from J, leaving 14 bases between. This CDR3 comprises 14 residues. Per germline, CDR1 LGHNT and CDR2 FRNRAP. The CDR3 DNA sequence: TGTGCTAGTTCCAGGACGGGCGACTACAATGAGCAGTTCTTC. Translation: CASSRTGDYNEQFF. Complete variable domain (other parts from reference TRBV12-5 and TRBJ2-1): DARVTQTPRHKVTEMGQEVTMRCQPILGHNTVFWYRQTMMQGLELLAYFRNRAPLDDSGMPKDRFSAEMPDATLATLKIQPSEPRDSAVYFCASSRTGDYNEQFFGPGTRLTVL.

The chain recombines TRBV6-2 or TRBV6-3 with TRBJ1-1; D not resolved. Germline CDR1 MNHEY, CDR2 SVGEGT. V lost 2 bases and J 4 bases, leaving 11 bases between the germline ends. The CDR3 runs to 14 residues. Here the CDR3 reads CASSYGSAGTEAFF. In nucleotides, the CDR3 is TGTGCCAGCAGTTACGGTTCTGCGGGCACTGAAGCTTTCTTT.

The rearrangement links TRBV6-1 to TRBJ1-2; the D is unclear. The germline gives CDR1 MNHNS, CDR2 SASEGT. The CDR3 is 16 residues long. The V end lost 3 bases, the J end lost 0 bases, and 14 bases lay between the germline ends. The CDR3 nucleotides are TGTGCCAGCAGTGAGTCCGAATTTACCCCTAACTATGGCTACACCTTC. This sequence encodes CASSESEFTPNYGYTF.

This clonotype was seen a few times. The chain links TRBV7-8 to TRBJ2-1; D is possibly TRBD1 or TRBD2 (6 bases each). The ends were cut back, 2 bases at V and 8 bases at J, with 16 bases in the middle. This CDR3 comprises 15 residues. Germline CDR1 SGHVS, CDR2 FQNEAQ. The DNA of the CDR3 is TGTGCCAGCAGCTTACTGGAGGGGGTTCGGGATGAGCAGTTCTTC. Its translation is CASSLLEGVRDEQFF.

In this sample, this clonotype turned up a few times. The chain recombines TRBV7-6 with TRBJ1-5; D unresolved. This CDR3 has 17 residues. Germline values: CDR1 SGHVS, CDR2 FNYEAQ. Trimming removed 2 bases from V and 2 bases from J, with 16 bases in between. The CDR3 region is CASSLSVFGEGNQPQHF. The DNA of the CDR3 is TGTGCCAGCAGCTTATCGGTTTTCGGGGAGGGCAATCAGCCCCAGCATTTT.